Sequencing of this TCR beta chain was carried out in a study of blood T cell repertoires in COVID-19. Study at large: Acute and convalescent COVID-19 specimens originated in the United States, Italy and Spain. The cDNA or gDNA used as material had been derived from T cells, B-cell-depleted T cells, or PBMCs.

In the case of this clone: The identical CDR3 is also encoded by other nucleotide sequences in the sample.

Living in about two dozen US areas, the participants were between about 18 and 100 years of age. V lost 5 bases to trimming and J lost 1 base, with 8 bases between them. The CDR3 consists of 13 residues. Germline V gives CDR1 SGHVS, CDR2 FQNEAQ. As handled by the study authors: Nucleated cell number was recorded as an estimate derived from reference gene primer amplification. Produced via immunoSEQ multiplex PCR; TCRdb's table is partial and in-frame only. Clone size and V and J calls were adopted from that table, with D and trimming inferred from the DNA. This table has roughly 400,000 clones, approximately 90% appearing once.

The sample was PBMCs or T cells enriched from blood (not recorded which). V and J are TRBV7-8 and TRBJ1-2, with a tentative D call TRBD1 (5 bases). The sequence was obtained from a woman in her forties or fifties who had recovered from COVID-19. The DNA for the CDR3 is TGTGCCAGCAGCCCCGACAGTAACTATGGCTACACCTTC. Protein product: CASSPDSNYGYTF.